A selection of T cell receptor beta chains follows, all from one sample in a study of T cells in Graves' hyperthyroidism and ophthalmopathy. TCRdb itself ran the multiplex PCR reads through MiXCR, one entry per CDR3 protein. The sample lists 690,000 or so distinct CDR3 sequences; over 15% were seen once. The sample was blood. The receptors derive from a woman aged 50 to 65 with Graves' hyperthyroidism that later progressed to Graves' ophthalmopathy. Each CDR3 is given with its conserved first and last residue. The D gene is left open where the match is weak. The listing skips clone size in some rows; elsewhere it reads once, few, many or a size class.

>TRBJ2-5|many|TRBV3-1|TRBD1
CASSQRGLETQYF
TGTGCCAGCAGCCAAAGGGGGCTGGAGACCCAGTACTTC
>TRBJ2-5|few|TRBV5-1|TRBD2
CASSLYGGAAETQYF
TGCGCCAGCAGCTTGTACGGGGGGGCCGCAGAGACCCAGTACTTC
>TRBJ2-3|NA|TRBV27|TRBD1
CATLFWDRGETDTQYF
TGTGCCACCCTTTTCTGGGACAGGGGGGAGACAGATACGCAGTATTTT
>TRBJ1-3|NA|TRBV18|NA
CASSPLQGTAGNTIYF
TGTGCCAGCTCACCCTTACAGGGTACGGCGGGAAACACCATATATTTT
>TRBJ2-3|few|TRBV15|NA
CATSRAIHGTASTDTQYF
TGTGCCACCAGCAGAGCGATCCACGGGACTGCTAGCACAGATACGCAGTATTTT
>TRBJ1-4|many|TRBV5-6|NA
CASSLGLTVKLFF
TGTGCCAGCAGCTTGGGATTAACAGTAAAACTGTTTTTT
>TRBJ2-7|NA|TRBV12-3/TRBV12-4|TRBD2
CASSWRTSGIPYEQYF
TGTGCCAGCAGTTGGAGAACTAGCGGGATCCCCTACGAGCAGTACTTC
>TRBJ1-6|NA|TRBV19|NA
CASRDGGFYNSPLHF
TGTGCCAGTAGGGACGGAGGCTTCTATAATTCACCCCTCCACTTT
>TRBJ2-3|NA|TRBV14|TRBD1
CASSQTGTGAEYF
TGTGCCAGCAGCCAGACTGGGACAGGAGCAGAGTATTTT
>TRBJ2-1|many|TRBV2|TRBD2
CASSEAASGGLSSYNEQFF
TGTGCCAGCAGTGAAGCGGCTAGCGGGGGCCTAAGCTCCTACAATGAGCAGTTCTTC
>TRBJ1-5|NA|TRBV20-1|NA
CSAKQGGSNQPQHF
TGCAGTGCAAAACAGGGTGGTAGCAATCAGCCCCAGCATTTT
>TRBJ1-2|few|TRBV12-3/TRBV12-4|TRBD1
CASSFLGLQGAGGYTF
TGTGCCAGCAGTTTCTTAGGCTTACAGGGGGCGGGTGGCTACACCTTC